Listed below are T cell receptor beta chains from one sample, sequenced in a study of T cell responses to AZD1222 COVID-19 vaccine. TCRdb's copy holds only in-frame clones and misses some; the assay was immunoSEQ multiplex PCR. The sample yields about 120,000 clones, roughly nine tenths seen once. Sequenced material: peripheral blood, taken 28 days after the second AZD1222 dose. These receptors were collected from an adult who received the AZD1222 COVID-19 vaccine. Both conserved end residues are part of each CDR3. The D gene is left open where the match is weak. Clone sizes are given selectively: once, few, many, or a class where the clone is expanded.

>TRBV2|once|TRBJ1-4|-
CASSRYSLNEKLFF
TGTGCCAGCAGTAGGTACAGCCTTAATGAAAAACTGTTTTTT
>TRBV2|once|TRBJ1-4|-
CASSRDGTSNEKLFF
TGTGCCAGCAGTAGAGACGGAACGTCTAATGAAAAACTGTTTTTT
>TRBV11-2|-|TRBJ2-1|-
CASSLDRVRGRGQFF
TGTGCCAGCAGCTTAGATCGAGTTCGGGGGAGAGGCCAGTTCTTC
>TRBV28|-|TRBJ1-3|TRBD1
CASSLEDRGLRGRNTIYF
TGTGCCAGCAGTTTAGAGGACAGGGGGCTTCGGGGGAGAAACACCATATATTTT
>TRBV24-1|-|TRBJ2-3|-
CATALRVFGTDTQYF
TGTGCCACAGCCCTACGAGTATTCGGGACAGATACGCAGTATTTT
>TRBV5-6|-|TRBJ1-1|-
CASSLGLRWEAFF
TGTGCCAGCAGCTTGGGTCTACGGTGGGAAGCTTTCTTT
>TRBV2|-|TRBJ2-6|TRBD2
CASSGTSGSSGANVLTF
TGTGCCAGCAGTGGGACTAGCGGGAGTTCTGGGGCCAACGTCCTGACTTTC
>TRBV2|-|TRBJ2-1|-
CASSPGTPWNEQFF
TGTGCCAGCAGTCCCGGGACACCTTGGAATGAGCAGTTCTTC
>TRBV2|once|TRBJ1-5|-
CASTVQSNQPQHF
TGTGCCAGCACTGTACAGAGCAATCAGCCCCAGCATTTT
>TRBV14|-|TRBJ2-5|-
CASSQGRGETQYF
TGTGCCAGCAGCCAAGGTCGGGGGGAGACCCAGTACTTC
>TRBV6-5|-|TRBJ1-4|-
CASTSTEHNEKLFF
TGTGCCAGCACCTCGACGGAGCATAATGAAAAACTGTTTTTT
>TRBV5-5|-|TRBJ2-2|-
CASSSIAGHTGELFF
TGTGCCAGCAGCTCTATAGCAGGTCACACCGGGGAGCTGTTTTTT
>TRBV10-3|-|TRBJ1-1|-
CAISEGYEAFF
TGTGCCATCAGTGAGGGGTATGAAGCTTTCTTT
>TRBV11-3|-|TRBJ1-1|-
CASSLERNTEAFF
TGTGCCAGCAGCTTAGAGAGGAACACTGAAGCTTTCTTT
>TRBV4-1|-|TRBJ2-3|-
CASSQEETGPQYF
TGCGCCAGCAGCCAAGAGGAGACGGGACCGCAGTATTTT
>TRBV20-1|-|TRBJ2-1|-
CSASGGFTYNEQFF
TGCAGTGCTAGTGGCGGGTTTACATACAATGAGCAGTTCTTC
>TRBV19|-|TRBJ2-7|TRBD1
CASRGQPHYEQYF
TGTGCCAGTAGGGGACAGCCGCACTACGAGCAGTACTTC
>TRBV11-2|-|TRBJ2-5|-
CASSLSRTRGFQETQYF
TGTGCCAGCAGCTTATCCAGGACCAGAGGTTTCCAAGAGACCCAGTACTTC
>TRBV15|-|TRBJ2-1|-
CATSRARASNEQFF
TGTGCCACCAGCAGGGCCCGGGCGAGCAATGAGCAGTTCTTC
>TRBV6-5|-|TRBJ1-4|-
CASSHKGATNEKLFF
TGTGCCAGCAGTCACAAGGGGGCAACTAATGAAAAACTGTTTTTT
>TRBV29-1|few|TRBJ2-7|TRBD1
CSVGTGEGYEQYF
TGCAGCGTGGGAACAGGGGAAGGTTACGAGCAGTACTTC
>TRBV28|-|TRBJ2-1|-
CASSRYTGLSYNEQFF
TGTGCCAGCAGCCGGTATACAGGGCTCTCCTACAATGAGCAGTTCTTC
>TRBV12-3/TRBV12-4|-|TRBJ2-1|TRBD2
CASSPSGNEQFF
TGTGCCAGCAGTCCTAGCGGAAATGAGCAGTTCTTC
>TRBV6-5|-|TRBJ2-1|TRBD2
CASSYRTSGRDEQFF
TGTGCCAGCAGTTACCGGACTAGCGGGAGAGATGAGCAGTTCTTC
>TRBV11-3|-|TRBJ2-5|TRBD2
CASSLGLAVQETQYF
TGTGCCAGCAGCTTAGGACTAGCGGTACAAGAGACCCAGTACTTC
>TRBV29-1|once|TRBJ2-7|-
CSVEDRDGSSYEQYF
TGCAGCGTTGAAGATCGCGACGGGAGCTCTTACGAGCAGTACTTC
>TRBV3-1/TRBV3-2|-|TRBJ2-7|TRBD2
CASSQDVSGSYEQYF
TGTGCCAGCAGCCAAGATGTTAGCGGGAGCTACGAGCAGTACTTC
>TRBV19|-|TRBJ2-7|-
CASSIDGGSYEQYF
TGTGCCAGTAGTATTGACGGTGGGAGCTACGAGCAGTACTTC
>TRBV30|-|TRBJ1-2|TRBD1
CACTGQATNGYTF
TGTGCCTGTACTGGACAGGCTACTAATGGCTACACCTTC
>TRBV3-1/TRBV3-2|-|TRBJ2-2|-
CASSPGGDTGELFF
TGTGCCAGCAGCCCGGGCGGGGATACCGGGGAGCTGTTTTTT
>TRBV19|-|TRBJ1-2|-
CASSKVINYGYTF
TGTGCCAGTAGTAAGGTGATTAACTATGGCTACACCTTC
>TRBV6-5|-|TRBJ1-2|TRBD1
CASSDRGTAYGYTF
TGTGCCAGCAGCGACAGGGGAACGGCCTATGGCTACACCTTC